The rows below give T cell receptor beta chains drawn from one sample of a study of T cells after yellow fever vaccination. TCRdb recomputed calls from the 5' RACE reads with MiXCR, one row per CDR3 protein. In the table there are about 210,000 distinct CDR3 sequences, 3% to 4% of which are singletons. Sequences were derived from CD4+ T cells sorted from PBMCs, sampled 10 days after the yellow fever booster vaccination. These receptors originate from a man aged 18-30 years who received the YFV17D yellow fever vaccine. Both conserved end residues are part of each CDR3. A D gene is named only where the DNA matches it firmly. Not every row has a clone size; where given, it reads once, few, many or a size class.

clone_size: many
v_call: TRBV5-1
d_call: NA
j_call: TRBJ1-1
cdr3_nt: TGCGCCAGCAGCTACGACAGGATAAAGGAAGCTTTCTTT
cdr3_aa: CASSYDRIKEAFF

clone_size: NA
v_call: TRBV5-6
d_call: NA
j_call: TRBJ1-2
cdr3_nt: TGTGCCAGCACCCCCGATGATGGGGGGAGAGACACCTTC
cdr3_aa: CASTPDDGGRDTF

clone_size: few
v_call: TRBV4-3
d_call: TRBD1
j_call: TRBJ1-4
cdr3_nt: TGCGCCAGCAGCCAATGGGGACCTCGACAGGGTAGGGTGGAAAAACTGTTTTTT
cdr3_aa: CASSQWGPRQGRVEKLFF

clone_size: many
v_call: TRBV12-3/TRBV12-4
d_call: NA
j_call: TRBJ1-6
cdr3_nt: TGTGCCAGCAGTTTGAGGAATTGGGATTCACCCCTCCACTTT
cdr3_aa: CASSLRNWDSPLHF

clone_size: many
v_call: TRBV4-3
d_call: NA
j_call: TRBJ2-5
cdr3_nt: TGCGCCAGCAGCCAAACTCTCCGGGAGACCCAGTACTTC
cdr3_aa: CASSQTLRETQYF

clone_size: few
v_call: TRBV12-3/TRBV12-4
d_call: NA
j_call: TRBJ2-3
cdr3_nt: TGTGCCAGCAGTTTTCGCCAGATGAGCACAGATACGCAGTATTTT
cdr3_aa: CASSFRQMSTDTQYF

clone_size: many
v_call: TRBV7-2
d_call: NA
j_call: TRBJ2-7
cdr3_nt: TGTGCCAGCAGGGGTGGGGGAACAGGGTTTTACTACGAGCAGTACTTC
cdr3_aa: CASRGGGTGFYYEQYF

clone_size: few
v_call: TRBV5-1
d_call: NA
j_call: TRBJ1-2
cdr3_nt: TGCGCCAGCAGCATGACAGCCTCCTACTATGGCTACACCTTC
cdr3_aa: CASSMTASYYGYTF

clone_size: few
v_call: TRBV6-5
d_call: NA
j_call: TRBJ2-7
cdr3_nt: TGTGCCAGCAGTTACTCGCTTCGGGGACACTACGAGCAGTACTTC
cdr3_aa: CASSYSLRGHYEQYF

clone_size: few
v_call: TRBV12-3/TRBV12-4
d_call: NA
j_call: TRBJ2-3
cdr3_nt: TGTGCCAGCCGGTACTGGGTAACTAGCACAGATACGCAGTATTTT
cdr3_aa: CASRYWVTSTDTQYF

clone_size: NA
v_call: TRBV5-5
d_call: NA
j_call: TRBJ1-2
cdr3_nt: TGTGCCAGCAGCTTGGGCCCCCTTGAAGACGGCTACACCTTC
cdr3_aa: CASSLGPLEDGYTF

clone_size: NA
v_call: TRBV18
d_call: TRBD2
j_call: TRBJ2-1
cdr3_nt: TGTGCCAGCTCACCCGGACTAGTTGGAGAGCAGTTCTTC
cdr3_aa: CASSPGLVGEQFF

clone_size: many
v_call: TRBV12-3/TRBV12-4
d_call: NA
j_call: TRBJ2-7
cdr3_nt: TGTGCCAGCAGTGGGACCCGGGGTTTGGAGTACTTC
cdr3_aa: CASSGTRGLEYF

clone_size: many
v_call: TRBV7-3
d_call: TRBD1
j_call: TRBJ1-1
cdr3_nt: TGTGCCAGCAGCGGCGGACAGGGGAGGGGCACTGAAGCTTTCTTT
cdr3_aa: CASSGGQGRGTEAFF

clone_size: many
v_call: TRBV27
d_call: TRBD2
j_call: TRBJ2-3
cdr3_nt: TGTGCCAGCAGTTTACGCGTCAGACTAGCGGCTAGCACAGATACGCAGTATTTT
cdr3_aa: CASSLRVRLAASTDTQYF

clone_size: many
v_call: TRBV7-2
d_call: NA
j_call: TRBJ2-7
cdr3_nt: TGTGCCAGCAGCGGACAGTCCTACGAGCAGTACTTC
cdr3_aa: CASSGQSYEQYF

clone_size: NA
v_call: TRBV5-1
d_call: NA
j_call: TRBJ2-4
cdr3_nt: TGCGCCAGCAGCCCTGACACCGGCGACGGCATTCAGTACTTC
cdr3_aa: CASSPDTGDGIQYF

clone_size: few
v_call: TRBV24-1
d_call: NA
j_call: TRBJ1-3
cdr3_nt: TGTGCCACCAGTGATCCGTCGGGCTCTGGAAACACCATATATTTT
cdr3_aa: CATSDPSGSGNTIYF

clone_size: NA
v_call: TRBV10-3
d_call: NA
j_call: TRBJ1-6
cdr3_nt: TGTGCCATCAGTGAGTCGGTGAGGCTTAGCACCCTCCACTTT
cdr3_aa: CAISESVRLSTLHF

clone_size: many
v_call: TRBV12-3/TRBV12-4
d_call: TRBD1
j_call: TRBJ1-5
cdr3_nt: TGTGCCAGCAGTTTGGGGGACAGCCTTAATCAGCCCCAGCATTTT
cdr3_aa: CASSLGDSLNQPQHF

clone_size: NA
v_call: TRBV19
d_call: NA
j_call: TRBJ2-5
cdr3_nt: TGTGCCAGTAGTATGTGGGGCGAACCCGCGGAGGAGACCCAGTACTTC
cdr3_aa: CASSMWGEPAEETQYF

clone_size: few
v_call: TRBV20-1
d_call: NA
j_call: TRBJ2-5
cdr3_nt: TGCAGTAGTGTTGGCGGCCTCCAAGAGACCCAGTACTTC
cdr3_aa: CSSVGGLQETQYF

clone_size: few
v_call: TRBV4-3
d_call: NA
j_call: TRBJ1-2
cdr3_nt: TGCGCCAGCAGCCAATTACAGCAGGCGAGGTATGGCTACACCTTC
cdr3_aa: CASSQLQQARYGYTF

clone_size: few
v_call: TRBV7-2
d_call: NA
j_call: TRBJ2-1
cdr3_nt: TGTGCCAGCCAACCCCTGGGAAACAATGAGCAGTTCTTC
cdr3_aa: CASQPLGNNEQFF

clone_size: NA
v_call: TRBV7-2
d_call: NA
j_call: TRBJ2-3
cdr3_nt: TGTGCCAGCAGCGGAACAGGGAAAGATACGCAGTATTTT
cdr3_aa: CASSGTGKDTQYF

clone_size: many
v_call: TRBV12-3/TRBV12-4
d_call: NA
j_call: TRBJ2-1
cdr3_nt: TGTGCCAGCAGTTTAGCGGGGGGGCCGGTCAATGAGCAGTTCTTC
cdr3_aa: CASSLAGGPVNEQFF

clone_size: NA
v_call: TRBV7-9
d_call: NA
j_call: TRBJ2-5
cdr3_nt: TGTGCCAGCAGACCAGGGATGGAGACCCAGTACTTC
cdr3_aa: CASRPGMETQYF

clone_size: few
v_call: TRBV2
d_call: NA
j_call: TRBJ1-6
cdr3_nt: TGTGCCAGCAAGAGGACCTTCTATAATTCACCCCTCCACTTT
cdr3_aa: CASKRTFYNSPLHF

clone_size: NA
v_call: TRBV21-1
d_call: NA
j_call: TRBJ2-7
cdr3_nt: TGTGCCAGCGTGTCGGGCGAGCAGTACTTC
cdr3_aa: CASVSGEQYF

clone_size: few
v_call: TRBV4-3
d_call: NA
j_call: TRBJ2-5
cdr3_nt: TGCGCCAGCAGCCAAGATCAGGGCAATACCGAGACCCAGTACTTC
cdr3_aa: CASSQDQGNTETQYF

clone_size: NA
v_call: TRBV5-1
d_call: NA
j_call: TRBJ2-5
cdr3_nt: TGCGCCAGCAGCCCGGGAGCCGGGGGACGGGAGACCCAGTACTTC
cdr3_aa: CASSPGAGGRETQYF

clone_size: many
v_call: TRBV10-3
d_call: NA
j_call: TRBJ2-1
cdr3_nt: TGTGCCATCATGGGGACCCCACGGGGCAATGAGCAGTTCTTC
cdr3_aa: CAIMGTPRGNEQFF

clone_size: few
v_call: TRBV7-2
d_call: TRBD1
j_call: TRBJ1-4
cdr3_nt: TGTGCCAGCAGCTATGGACAGGGCGGTGCCGGTGAAAAACTGTTTTTT
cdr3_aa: CASSYGQGGAGEKLFF

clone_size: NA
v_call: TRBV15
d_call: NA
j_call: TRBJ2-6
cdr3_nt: TGTGCCACCAGCAGGGACGCCTCTGGGGCCAACGTCCTGACTTTC
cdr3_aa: CATSRDASGANVLTF

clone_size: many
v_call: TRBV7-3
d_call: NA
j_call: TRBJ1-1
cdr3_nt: TGTGCCAGCAGCTTAGATGGGGGCTTGGGAGCTTTCTTT
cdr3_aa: CASSLDGGLGAFF

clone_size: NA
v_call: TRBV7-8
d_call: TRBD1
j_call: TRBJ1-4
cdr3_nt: TGTGCCAGCAGCCCCCGCAGGGGGTGGGCCGAGGTACTGTTTTTT
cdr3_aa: CASSPRRGWAEVLFF

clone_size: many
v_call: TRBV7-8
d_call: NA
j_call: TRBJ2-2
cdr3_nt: TGTGCCAGCAGCTTAGCGGGTGGAGCGAACACCGGGGAGCTGTTTTTT
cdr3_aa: CASSLAGGANTGELFF

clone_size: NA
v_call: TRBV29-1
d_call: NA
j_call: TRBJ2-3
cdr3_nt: TGCACCGCCGACACAGATACGCAGTATTTT
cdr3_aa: CTADTDTQYF

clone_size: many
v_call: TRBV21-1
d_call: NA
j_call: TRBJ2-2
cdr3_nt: TGTGCCACCGCCCTTCGGGGACAGGGAACCGGGGAGCTGTTTTTT
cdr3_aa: CATALRGQGTGELFF

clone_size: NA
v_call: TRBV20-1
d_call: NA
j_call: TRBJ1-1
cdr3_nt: TGCAGTGCTAGAGAGCCCCGGGCAGCCTGGTCCGGAGCTTTCTTT
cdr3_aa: CSAREPRAAWSGAFF

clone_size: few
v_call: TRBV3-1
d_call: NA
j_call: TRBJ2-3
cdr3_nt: TGTGCCAGCAGCAGGGAAGCTGCGACGCAGTATTTT
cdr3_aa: CASSREAATQYF

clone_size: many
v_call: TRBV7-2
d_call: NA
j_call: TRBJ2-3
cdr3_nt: TGTGCCAGCAGCTTGTACGGGGTCACAGATACGCAGTATTTT
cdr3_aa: CASSLYGVTDTQYF

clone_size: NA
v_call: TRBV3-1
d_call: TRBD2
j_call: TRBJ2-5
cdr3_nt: TGTGCCAGCAGCCAAGGGGGGGGTATGGGGACCCAGTACTTC
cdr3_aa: CASSQGGGMGTQYF

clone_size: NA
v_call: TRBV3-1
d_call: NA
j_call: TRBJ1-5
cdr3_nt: TGTGCCAGCAGCCACTCCGGGGGGAGTCAGCCCCAGCATTTT
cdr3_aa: CASSHSGGSQPQHF

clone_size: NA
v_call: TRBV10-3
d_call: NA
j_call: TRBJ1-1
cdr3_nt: TGTGCCATCAGTACGGACGGGAACACTGAAGCTTTCTTT
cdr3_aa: CAISTDGNTEAFF

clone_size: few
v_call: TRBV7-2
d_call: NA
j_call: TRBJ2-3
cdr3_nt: TGTGCCAGCAGCTTACGTTTTGCCAGCGCAGATACGCAGTATTTT
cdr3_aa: CASSLRFASADTQYF

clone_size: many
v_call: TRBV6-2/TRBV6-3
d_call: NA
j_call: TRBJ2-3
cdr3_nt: TGTGCCAGCAGTTACTCGGGTCTAGGTCATACAGATACGCAGTATTTT
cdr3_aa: CASSYSGLGHTDTQYF

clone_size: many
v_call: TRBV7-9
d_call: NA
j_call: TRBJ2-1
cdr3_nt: TGTGCCAGCACCCCCCTCGGGGGATCTTCCTACAATGAGCAGTTCTTC
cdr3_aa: CASTPLGGSSYNEQFF

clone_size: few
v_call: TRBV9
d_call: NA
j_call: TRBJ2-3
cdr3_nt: TGTGCCAGCAGCGTAGCTCACACAGATACGCAGTATTTT
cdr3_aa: CASSVAHTDTQYF

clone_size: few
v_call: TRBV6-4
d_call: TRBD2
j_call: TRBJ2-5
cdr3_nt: TGTGCCAGCAGCGTTAGCGGGGGGGCCGGAGAGACCCAGTACTTC
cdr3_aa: CASSVSGGAGETQYF

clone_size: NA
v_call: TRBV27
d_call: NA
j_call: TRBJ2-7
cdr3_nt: TGTGCCAGCAGCCCACGCGGGACCCCCTCCCACTACGAGCAGTACTTC
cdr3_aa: CASSPRGTPSHYEQYF

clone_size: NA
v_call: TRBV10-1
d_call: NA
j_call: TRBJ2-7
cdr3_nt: TGCGCCAGCAGCTCCGGGACCGCGAGCTCCTACGAGCAGTACTTC
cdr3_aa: CASSSGTASSYEQYF

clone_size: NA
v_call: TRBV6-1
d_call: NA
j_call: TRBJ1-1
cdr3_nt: TGTGCCAGCAGGGGGGAAAGGGACATGACGAACACTGAAGCTTTCTTT
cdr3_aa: CASRGERDMTNTEAFF

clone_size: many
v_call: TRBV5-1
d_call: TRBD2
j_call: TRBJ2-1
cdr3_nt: TGCGCCAGCAGCCCGGGGGGGTCGACCCACAATGAGCAGTTCTTC
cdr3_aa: CASSPGGSTHNEQFF

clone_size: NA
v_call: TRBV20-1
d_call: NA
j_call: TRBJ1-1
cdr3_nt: TGCAGTGCGGGACGGGGCACTGAAGCTTTCTTT
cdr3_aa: CSAGRGTEAFF